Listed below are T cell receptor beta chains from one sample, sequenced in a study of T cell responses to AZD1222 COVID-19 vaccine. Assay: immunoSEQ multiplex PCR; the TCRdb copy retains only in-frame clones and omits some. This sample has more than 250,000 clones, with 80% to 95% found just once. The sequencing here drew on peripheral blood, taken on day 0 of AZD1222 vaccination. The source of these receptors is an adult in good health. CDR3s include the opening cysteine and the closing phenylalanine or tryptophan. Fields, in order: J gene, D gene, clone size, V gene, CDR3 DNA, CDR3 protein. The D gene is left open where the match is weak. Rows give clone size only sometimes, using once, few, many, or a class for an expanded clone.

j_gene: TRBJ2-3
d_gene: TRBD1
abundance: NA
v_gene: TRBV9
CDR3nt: TGTGCCAGCACCCCACCCTTGGACAGGGAAGCAGATACGCAGTATTTT
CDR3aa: CASTPPLDREADTQYF

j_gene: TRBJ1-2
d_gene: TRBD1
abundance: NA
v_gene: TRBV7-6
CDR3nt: TGTGCCAGCAGCTTAACTTCCGGGACAGGGACTGGCTACACCTTC
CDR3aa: CASSLTSGTGTGYTF

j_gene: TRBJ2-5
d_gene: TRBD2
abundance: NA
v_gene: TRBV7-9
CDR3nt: TGTGCCAGCAGGCGGGGGACCGAGACCCAGTACTTC
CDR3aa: CASRRGTETQYF

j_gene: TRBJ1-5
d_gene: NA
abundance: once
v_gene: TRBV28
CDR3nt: TGTGCCAGCAGTTTACAGGGCGCAGGCAATCAGCCCCAGCATTTT
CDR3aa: CASSLQGAGNQPQHF

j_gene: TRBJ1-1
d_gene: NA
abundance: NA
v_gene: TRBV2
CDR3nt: TGTGCCAGCTCGATAGATCGGACAATGAACACTGAAGCTTTCTTT
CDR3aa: CASSIDRTMNTEAFF

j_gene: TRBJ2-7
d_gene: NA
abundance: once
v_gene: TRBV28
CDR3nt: TGTGCCAGCAGAAGCCCCCACAGGGATCATCCCTACGAGCAGTACTTC
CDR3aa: CASRSPHRDHPYEQYF

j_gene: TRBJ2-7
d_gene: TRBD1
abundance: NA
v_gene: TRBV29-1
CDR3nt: TGCAGCGTGAGGACAGGGGCCCCCTACGAGCAGTACTTC
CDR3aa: CSVRTGAPYEQYF

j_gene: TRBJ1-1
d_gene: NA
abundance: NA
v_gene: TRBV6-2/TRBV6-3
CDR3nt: TGTGCCAGCACCCCACAGGGAGGGACTGAAGCTTTCTTT
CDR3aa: CASTPQGGTEAFF

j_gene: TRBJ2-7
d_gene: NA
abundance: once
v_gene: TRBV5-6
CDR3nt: TGTGCCAGCAGCTTGGTCTCCTATACCGAGCAGTACTTC
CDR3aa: CASSLVSYTEQYF

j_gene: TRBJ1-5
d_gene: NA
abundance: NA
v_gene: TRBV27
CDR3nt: TGTGCCAGCAGTTTGCGGCAGAGCAATCAGCCCCAGCATTTT
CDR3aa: CASSLRQSNQPQHF

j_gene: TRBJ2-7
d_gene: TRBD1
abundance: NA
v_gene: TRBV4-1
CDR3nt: TGCGCCAGCAGCCAACCCCACAGGGGAACCTACGAGCAGTACTTC
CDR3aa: CASSQPHRGTYEQYF

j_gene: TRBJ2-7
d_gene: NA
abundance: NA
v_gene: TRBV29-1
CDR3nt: TGCAGCGTTGACCGTCGGGTTGAGCAGTACTTC
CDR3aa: CSVDRRVEQYF

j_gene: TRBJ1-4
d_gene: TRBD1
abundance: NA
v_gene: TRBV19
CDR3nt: TGTGCCAGTAGTTTTTTGGTAGGGGGCGAGGAAAAACTGTTTTTT
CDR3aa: CASSFLVGGEEKLFF

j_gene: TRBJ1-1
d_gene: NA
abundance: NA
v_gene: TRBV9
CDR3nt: TGTGCCAGCAGCCCAGGGGTCCTGAACACTGAAGCTTTCTTT
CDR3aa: CASSPGVLNTEAFF

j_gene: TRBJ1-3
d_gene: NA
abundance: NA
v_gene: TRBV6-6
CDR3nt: TGTGCCAGCAGCCCAATTGCACTCTCTGGAAACACCATATATTTT
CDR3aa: CASSPIALSGNTIYF

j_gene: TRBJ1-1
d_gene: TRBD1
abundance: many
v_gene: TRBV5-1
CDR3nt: TGCGCCAGCAGCCTGATGGGGACAGGGGGAGGAACTGAAGCTTTCTTT
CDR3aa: CASSLMGTGGGTEAFF

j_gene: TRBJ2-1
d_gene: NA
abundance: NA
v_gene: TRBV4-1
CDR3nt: TGCGCCAGCAGCCGCGACAGGTCGGGGCAGTTCTTC
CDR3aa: CASSRDRSGQFF

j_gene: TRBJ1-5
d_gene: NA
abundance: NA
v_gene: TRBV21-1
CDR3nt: TGTGCCAGCAGCGCCCGACAGGGAAATCAGCCCCAGCATTTT
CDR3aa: CASSARQGNQPQHF

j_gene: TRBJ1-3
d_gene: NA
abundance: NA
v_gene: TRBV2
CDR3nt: TGTGCCAGCAGCGTGGACCGAGGGGTTAACACCATATATTTT
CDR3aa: CASSVDRGVNTIYF

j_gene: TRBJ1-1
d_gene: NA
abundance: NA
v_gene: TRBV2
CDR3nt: TGTGCCAGCTGCGGGGGGTTAAACACTGAAGCTTTCTTT
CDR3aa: CASCGGLNTEAFF

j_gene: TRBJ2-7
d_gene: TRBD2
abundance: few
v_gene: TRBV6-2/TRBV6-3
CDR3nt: TGTGCCAGCAGTCGACTAGCGACACCCTACGAGCAGTACTTC
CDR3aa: CASSRLATPYEQYF

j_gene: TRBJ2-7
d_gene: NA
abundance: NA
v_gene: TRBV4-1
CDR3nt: TGCGCCAGCAGCCAAGGACTAGTCTACGAGCAGTACTTC
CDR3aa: CASSQGLVYEQYF

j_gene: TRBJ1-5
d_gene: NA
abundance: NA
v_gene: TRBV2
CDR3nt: TGTGCCAGCGGACCCTGGACGCTTGATAGCAATCAGCCCCAGCATTTT
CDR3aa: CASGPWTLDSNQPQHF

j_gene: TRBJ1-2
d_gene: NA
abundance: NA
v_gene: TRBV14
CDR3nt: TGTGCCAGCAGCCAAGATCACTCCTTAGGCTACACCTTC
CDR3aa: CASSQDHSLGYTF

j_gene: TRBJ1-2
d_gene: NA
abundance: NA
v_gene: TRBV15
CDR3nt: TGTGCCACCAGCACAACTATAGATGGCTACACCTTC
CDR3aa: CATSTTIDGYTF

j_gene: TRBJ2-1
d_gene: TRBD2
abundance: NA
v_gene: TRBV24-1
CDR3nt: TGTGCCACCAGTGGGGGGACTAGCGGGGGTATGTATGAGCAGTTCTTC
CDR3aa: CATSGGTSGGMYEQFF

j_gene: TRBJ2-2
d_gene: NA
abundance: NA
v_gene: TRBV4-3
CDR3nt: TGCGCCAGCAGCCAAGTGAGCGAGCGGACCGGGTGGGCCGGGGAGCTGTTTTTT
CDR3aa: CASSQVSERTGWAGELFF

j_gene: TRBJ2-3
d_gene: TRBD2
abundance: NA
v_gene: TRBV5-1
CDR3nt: TGCGCCAGCAGCTTGGCCAGCGGGGGGGCCGATACGCAGTATTTT
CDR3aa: CASSLASGGADTQYF

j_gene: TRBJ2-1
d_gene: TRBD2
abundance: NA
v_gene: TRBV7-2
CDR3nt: TGTGCCAGCAGCTCCGGGACTAGCGGGAGGGCCCGGCCCTACAATGAGCAGTTCTTC
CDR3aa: CASSSGTSGRARPYNEQFF

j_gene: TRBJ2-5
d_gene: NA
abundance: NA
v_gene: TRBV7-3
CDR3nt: TGTGCCAGCAGCTTCAGCACAGGGAGATCGGAGACCCAGTACTTC
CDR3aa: CASSFSTGRSETQYF

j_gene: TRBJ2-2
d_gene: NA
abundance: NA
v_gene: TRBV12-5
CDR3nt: TGTGCTAGTGGTTTCGGCGGCGGGGAGCTGTTTTTT
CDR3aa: CASGFGGGELFF

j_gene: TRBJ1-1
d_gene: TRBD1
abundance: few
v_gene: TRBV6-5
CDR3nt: TGTGCCAGCAGACGACAGGGCTTGAGGGACACTGAAGCTTTCTTT
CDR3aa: CASRRQGLRDTEAFF

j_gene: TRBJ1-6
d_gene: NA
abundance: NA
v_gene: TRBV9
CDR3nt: TGTGCCAGCAGCGTATCGGCACAGGATAATTCACCCCTCCACTTT
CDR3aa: CASSVSAQDNSPLHF

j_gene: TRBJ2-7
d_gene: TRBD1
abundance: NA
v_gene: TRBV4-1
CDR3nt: TGCGCCAGCAGCCAAGATGGGGGGGGACAGGGAAACGAGCAGTACTTC
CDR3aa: CASSQDGGGQGNEQYF

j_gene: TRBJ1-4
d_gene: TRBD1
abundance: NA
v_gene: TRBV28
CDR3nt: TGTGCCAGCAGTAGTGGGGACAGGGAATGGGAAAAACTGTTTTTT
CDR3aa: CASSSGDREWEKLFF

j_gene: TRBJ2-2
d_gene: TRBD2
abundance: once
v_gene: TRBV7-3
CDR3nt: TGTGCCAGCAGCCCCGTTCTAGCGGGTCCGGGTGGAAACACCGGGGAGCTGTTTTTT
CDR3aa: CASSPVLAGPGGNTGELFF

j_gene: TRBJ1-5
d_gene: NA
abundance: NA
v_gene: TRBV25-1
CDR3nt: TGTGCCAGCAGTGAATCAGAAAGCAATCAGCCCCAGCATTTT
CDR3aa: CASSESESNQPQHF

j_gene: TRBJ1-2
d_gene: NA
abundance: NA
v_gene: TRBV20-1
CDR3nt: TGCGGGATACTACTTCAGCGTGGCTACACCTTC
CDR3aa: CGILLQRGYTF

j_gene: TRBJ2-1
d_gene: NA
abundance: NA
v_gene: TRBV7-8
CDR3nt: TGTGCCAGCAGCTTAGCGGGAGTTCTTGAGCAGTTCTTC
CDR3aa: CASSLAGVLEQFF

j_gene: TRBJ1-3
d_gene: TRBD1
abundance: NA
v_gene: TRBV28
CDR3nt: TGTGCCAGCAGTTCGAAACAGGGGAACACCATATATTTT
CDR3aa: CASSSKQGNTIYF

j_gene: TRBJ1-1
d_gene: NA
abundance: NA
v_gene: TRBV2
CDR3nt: TGTGCCAGCTTAGAGGGGAACACTGAAGCTTTCTTT
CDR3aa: CASLEGNTEAFF

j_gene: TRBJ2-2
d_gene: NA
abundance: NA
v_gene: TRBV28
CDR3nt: TGTGCCAGCAGTTCTGGACAGCCCACCGGGGAGCTGTTTTTT
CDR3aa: CASSSGQPTGELFF

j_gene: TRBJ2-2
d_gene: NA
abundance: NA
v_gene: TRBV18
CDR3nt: TGTGCCAGCTCACCAGCGGGGAAAGTCGACACCGGGGAGCTGTTTTTT
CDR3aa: CASSPAGKVDTGELFF

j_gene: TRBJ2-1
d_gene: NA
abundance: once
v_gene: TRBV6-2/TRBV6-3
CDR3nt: TGTGCCAGCAGCACTGGGGTTGAGCAGTTCTTC
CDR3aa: CASSTGVEQFF

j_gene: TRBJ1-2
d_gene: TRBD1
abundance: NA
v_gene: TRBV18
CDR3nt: TGTGCCAGCTCACCACTCCGGGGGCAGGGGGGTGACTATGGCTACACCTTC
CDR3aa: CASSPLRGQGGDYGYTF

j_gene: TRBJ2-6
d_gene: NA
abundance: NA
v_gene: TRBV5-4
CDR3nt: TGTGCCAGCAGCCCCCCCCCTGGGGCCAACGTCCTGACTTTC
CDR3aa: CASSPPPGANVLTF

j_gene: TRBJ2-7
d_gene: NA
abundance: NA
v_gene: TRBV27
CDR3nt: TGTGCCAGCAGACCCTTAGCGGCCCACGAGCAGTACTTC
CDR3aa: CASRPLAAHEQYF

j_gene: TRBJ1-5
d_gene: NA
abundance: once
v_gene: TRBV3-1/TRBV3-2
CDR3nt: TGTGCCAGCAGCCGATCGGGCAATCAGCCCCAGCATTTT
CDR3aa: CASSRSGNQPQHF

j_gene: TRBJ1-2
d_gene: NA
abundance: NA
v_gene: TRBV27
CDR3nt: TGTGCCAGCAGTAGAGCGGGAGGAGACGACTATGGCTACACCTTC
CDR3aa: CASSRAGGDDYGYTF

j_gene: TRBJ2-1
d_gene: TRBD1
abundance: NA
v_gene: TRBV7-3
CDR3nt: TGTGCCAGCAGCTTACCCGGGACAGGGGCCAATGAGCAGTTCTTC
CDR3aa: CASSLPGTGANEQFF

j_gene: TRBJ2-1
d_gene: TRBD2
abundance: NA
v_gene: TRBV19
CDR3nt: TGTGCCAGTAGTCTAAGGACTAGCGGGGGAAAAAATGAGCAGTTCTTC
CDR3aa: CASSLRTSGGKNEQFF

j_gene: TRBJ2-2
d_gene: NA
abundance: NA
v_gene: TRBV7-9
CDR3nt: TGTGCCAGCAGCGCCAGCAGCGGGCTGTTTTTT
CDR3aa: CASSASSGLFF

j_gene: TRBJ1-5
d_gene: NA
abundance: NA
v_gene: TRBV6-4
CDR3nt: TGTCCCCGGGTAGGGACCAATCAGCCCCAGCATTTT
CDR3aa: CPRVGTNQPQHF

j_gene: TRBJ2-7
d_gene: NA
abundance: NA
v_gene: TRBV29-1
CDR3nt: TGCAGCGCTGGGACCTACGAGCAGTACTTC
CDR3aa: CSAGTYEQYF

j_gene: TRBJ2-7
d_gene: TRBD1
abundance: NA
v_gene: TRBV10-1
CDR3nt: TGCGCCAGCAGCCCCGGACAGGGCAGAGGCTCCTACGAGCAGTACTTC
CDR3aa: CASSPGQGRGSYEQYF

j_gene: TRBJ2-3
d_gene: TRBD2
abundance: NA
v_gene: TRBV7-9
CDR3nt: TGTGCCAGCAGCCACGTACCGGGACTAGGAACAGATACGCAGTATTTT
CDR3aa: CASSHVPGLGTDTQYF

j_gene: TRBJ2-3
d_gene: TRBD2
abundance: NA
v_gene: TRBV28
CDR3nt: TGTGCCAGCAGACCGGGACATCTAGGACTAGCGGGGAGCACAGATACGCAGTATTTT
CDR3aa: CASRPGHLGLAGSTDTQYF

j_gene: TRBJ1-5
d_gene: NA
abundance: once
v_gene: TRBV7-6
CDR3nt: TGTGCCAGCAGCCCAATGGACAGCCCCAATCAGCCCCAGCATTTT
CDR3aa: CASSPMDSPNQPQHF

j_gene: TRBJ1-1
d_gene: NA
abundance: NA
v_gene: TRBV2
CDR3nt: TGTGCCAGCAGTGAATTCCTTAAACCTGAAGCTTTCTTT
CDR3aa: CASSEFLKPEAFF